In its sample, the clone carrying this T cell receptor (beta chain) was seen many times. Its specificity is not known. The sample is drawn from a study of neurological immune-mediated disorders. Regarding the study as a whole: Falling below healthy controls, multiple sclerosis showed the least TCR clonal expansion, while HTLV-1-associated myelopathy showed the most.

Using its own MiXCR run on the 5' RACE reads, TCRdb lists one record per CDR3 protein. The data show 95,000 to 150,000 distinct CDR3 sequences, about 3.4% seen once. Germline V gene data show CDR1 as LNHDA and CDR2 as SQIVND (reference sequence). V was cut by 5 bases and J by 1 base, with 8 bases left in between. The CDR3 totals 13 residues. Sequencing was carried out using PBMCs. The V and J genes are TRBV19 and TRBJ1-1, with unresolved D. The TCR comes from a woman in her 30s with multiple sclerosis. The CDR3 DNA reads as TGTGCCAGTAGTGGCCGGGGGAACACTGAAGCTTTCTTT. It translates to CASSGRGNTEAFF.